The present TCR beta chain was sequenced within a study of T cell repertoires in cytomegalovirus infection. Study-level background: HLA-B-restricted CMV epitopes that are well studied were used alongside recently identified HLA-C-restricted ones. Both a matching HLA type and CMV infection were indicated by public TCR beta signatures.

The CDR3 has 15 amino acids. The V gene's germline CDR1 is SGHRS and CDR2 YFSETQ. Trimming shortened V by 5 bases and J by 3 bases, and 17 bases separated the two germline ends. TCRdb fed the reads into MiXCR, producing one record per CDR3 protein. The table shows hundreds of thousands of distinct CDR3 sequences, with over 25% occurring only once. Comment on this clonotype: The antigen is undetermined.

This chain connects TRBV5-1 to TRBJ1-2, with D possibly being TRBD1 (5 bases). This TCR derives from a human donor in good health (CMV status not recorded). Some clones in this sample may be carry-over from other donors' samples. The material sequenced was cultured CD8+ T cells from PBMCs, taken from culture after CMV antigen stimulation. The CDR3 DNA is TGCGCCAGCAGATTCCTCGCCACGACAGACTATGGCTACACCTTC. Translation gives CASRFLATTDYGYTF.